The 25 T cell receptor beta chains given below trace back to one sample, sequenced in a study of regulatory T cells in long-lasting Graves disease. Arm-PCR of CDR3 regions and iRepertoire HTBI primers were the basis on which TCR beta libraries were built. TCRdb reanalysed the multiplex PCR reads using MiXCR and keeps one entry per CDR3 protein. The sample yields about 460,000 distinct CDR3 sequences, around 13% seen once. Time point of the sample: newly diagnosed GD, antithyroid drugs for less than 3 months. The authors made the TCR library using RNA they extracted from PBMCs. In addition, the sample was reused for a study of T cells in Graves' hyperthyroidism and ophthalmopathy.

The sample here was peripheral blood mononuclear cells (PBMCs), taken at new diagnosis, from a patient treated with antithyroid drugs. These receptor sequences come from a woman aged 45-65 years with Graves disease.

There are many counts of this clonotype. The gene calls are TRBV6-5 and TRBJ1-1; possibly TRBD1 for D (6 bases). This CDR3 spans 16 amino acids. Germline V gene data show CDR1 as MNHEY and CDR2 as SVGAGI. Between the trimmed V and J ends, which lost 3 bases and 5 bases, there was a span of 19 bases. The CDR3 nucleotides are TGTGCCAGCAGTTATACAGGGTTCGGTGTGAGTACTGAAGCTTTCTTT. Amino acid sequence: CASSYTGFGVSTEAFF.

In its sample, this clonotype was seen many times. The chain employs TRBV5-5 and TRBJ2-5; 10 nucleotides line up with TRBD2. V was clipped by 0 bases and J by 2 bases; unmatched bases: 4. Germline V CDR1 and CDR2: SGHKS, YYEKEE (reference sequence). This CDR3 has 16 residues. DNA for the CDR3: TGTGCCAGCAGCTTGGAGGTTAGCGGGAGGCAAGAGACCCAGTACTTC. This translates into CASSLEVSGRQETQYF.

This clonotype was found many times. This chain links TRBV6-5 with TRBJ2-2; no clear D gene. V lost 0 bases to trimming and J lost 5 bases, with 22 bases between them. This CDR3 has 19 residues. Germline values: CDR1 MNHEY, CDR2 SVGAGI. The CDR3 nucleotides are TGTGCCAGCAGTTACTCCCCGAATTTGGCGTCCCTAGGAACCGGGGAGCTGTTTTTT. Translated: CASSYSPNLASLGTGELFF.

This clonotype occurred many times. A junction boundary mismatches the germline segment, possibly from a read error. This chain links TRBV5-1 with TRBJ1-1; no definite D call. CDR1 is SGHRS and CDR2 is YFSETQ in the germline V gene. This CDR3 region has 13 residues. The CDR3 protein is CASSLNLNTEAFF. The CDR3 coding sequence is TGTGCCAGCAGCTTAAATCTGAACACTGAAGCTTTCTTT.

This clonotype was observed many times. The chain joins TRBV20-1 to TRBJ2-7; D is uncertain. V was clipped by 3 bases and J by 3 bases, with 15 bases between them. CDR3 length: 14 residues. Germline-derived CDR1 and CDR2 are DFQATT and SNEGSKA (reference sequence). DNA for the CDR3: TGCAGTGCTAGGGCGCCCGAAGGGATCTACGAGCAGTACTTC. It translates to CSARAPEGIYEQYF.

The chain combines TRBV19 with TRBJ2-3; 9 bases line up with TRBD2. J was trimmed by 0 bases and V by 4 bases; bases with no gene match: 14. The CDR3 contains 19 residues. CDR1 LNHDA and CDR2 SQIVND come from the germline V gene (reference sequence). Written as DNA, the CDR3 is TGTGCCAGTAGTAGGGGAATTGGGCTAGCGGGACTTAGCACAGATACGCAGTATTTT. Its translation is CASSRGIGLAGLSTDTQYF.

This clonotype was picked up many times. The chain combines TRBV28 with TRBJ1-1; TRBD1 is a possible D gene (5 bases). This CDR3 is 18 amino acids long. CDR1 is MDHEN, CDR2 SYDVKM, per germline. Deletions cut 2 bases from V and 3 bases from J, with 22 bases between. In nucleotides, the CDR3 is TGTGCCAGCAGTTTAAGGGTCGGGACCAACCCTAGGGACACTGAAGCTTTCTTT. It is translated as CASSLRVGTNPRDTEAFF.

In its sample, this clonotype was seen many times. The genes are TRBV28 and TRBJ2-3, with D uncertain. Germline CDR1 reads MDHEN; CDR2 reads SYDVKM. This CDR3 is built from 12 residues. V lost 9 bases and J lost 2, with 9 bases in between. The DNA of the CDR3 is TGTGCCAGTAGTGGGTCCACAGATACGCAGTATTTT. The encoded protein is CASSGSTDTQYF.

The chain joins TRBV10-1 to TRBJ1-1; 11 bases map to TRBD1. The V and J ends lost 3 bases and 9 bases, in that order; junction bases with no gene match: 9. Per the germline V gene, CDR1 is WNHNN and CDR2 is SYGVQD (reference sequence). The CDR3 is made up of 15 amino acids. CDR3 in DNA: TGCGCCAGCAGTGATGGGACAGGGGGGCAAACCAAAGCTTTCTTT. Translation: CASSDGTGGQTKAFF.

This clonotype was observed a few times. The chain carries TRBV5-4 and TRBJ2-1; 13 bases line up with TRBD2. Looked up from germline, CDR1 is SGHNT and CDR2 is YYREEE (reference sequence). Trimming cost V 4 bases and J 2 bases; bases outside gene matches: 9. The CDR3 consists of 18 residues. The CDR3 DNA is TGTGCCAGCAGCGATCCCGGGACTAGCGGGGCTACCTACAATGAGCAGTTCTTC. Protein product: CASSDPGTSGATYNEQFF.

This clonotype occurred many times. The CDR3 sequence is CASGAPVVTGELFF. DNA for the CDR3: TGTGCGAGTGGGGCGCCCGTGGTTACCGGGGAGCTGTTTTTT. The J gene is TRBJ2-2, the V gene TRBV28; TRBD1 might be the D (5 bases). Germline CDR1 and CDR2: MDHEN and SYDVKM. This CDR3 contains 14 residues.

This clonotype was detected many times. This sequence joins TRBV30 and TRBJ2-5; tentative D call: TRBD2 (6 bases). CDR1 is GTSNPN and CDR2 is SVGIG in the germline V gene (reference sequence). V was trimmed by 8 bases and J by 2 bases, leaving 12 bases between them. The CDR3 runs to 12 residues. Written as DNA, the CDR3 is TGTGCCCACGGGAGTACACAAGAGACCCAGTACTTC. It encodes CAHGSTQETQYF.

CDR3 residues: CASSEQAGRTDTQYF. The CDR3 DNA reads as TGTGCCAGCAGCGAACAAGCGGGGCGCACAGATACGCAGTATTTT. The rearrangement links TRBV7-3 to TRBJ2-3, with 7 bases matching TRBD2. CDR3 length equals 15 residues. Germline trimming cut 5 bases from V and 1 base from J; bases unmatched to any gene: 6. Germline CDR1 is SGHTA and CDR2 is FQGTGA.

The chain couples TRBV30 to TRBJ1-6; TRBD1 matches 7 bases. This CDR3 is built from 15 residues. After removal of 4 bases from V and 5 bases from J, the junction contained 8 bases not matched to a gene. From germline, CDR1 is GTSNPN and CDR2 SVGIG (reference sequence). As DNA, the CDR3 is TGTGCCTGGACCCACACGACAGGGAATAATTCACCCCTCCACTTT. The encoded protein is CAWTHTTGNNSPLHF.

This clonotype was observed at least ten times. The chain couples TRBV11-2 to TRBJ2-1, with 7 bases fitting TRBD2. Germline values: CDR1 SGHAT, CDR2 FQNNGV. The CDR3 is made up of 17 amino acids. V was clipped by 2 bases and J by 0 bases; unmatched bases: 7. This CDR3 reads CASSLTTSWSSYNEQFF. As DNA, the CDR3 is TGTGCCAGCAGCTTAACGACTAGCTGGAGCTCCTACAATGAGCAGTTCTTC.

This clonotype was seen just once. The chain has TRBV25-1 and TRBJ1-4, with D perhaps matching TRBD1 (5 bases). The CDR3 sequence is 14 residues long. Trimming removed 3 bases from V and 6 bases from J, with 11 bases in between. The germline gives CDR1 MGHDK, CDR2 SYGVNS. This CDR3 reads CASSDPSGDEKLFF. The CDR3 coding sequence is TGTGCCAGCAGTGATCCGTCGGGGGATGAAAAACTGTTTTTT. Full variable domain (missing parts from reference TRBV25-1 and TRBJ1-4): EADIYQTPRYLVIGTGKKITLECSQTMGHDKMYWYQQDPGMELHLIHYSYGVNSTEKGDLSSESTVSRIRTEHFPLTLESARPSHTSQYLCASSDPSGDEKLFFGSGTQLSVL.

The sample holds many counts of this clonotype. The chain employs TRBV11-2 and TRBJ2-7; D is unclear. CDR1 and CDR2 (germline): SGHAT, FQNNGV. This CDR3 has 14 amino acids. V was pared by 5 bases and J by 5 bases, with 16 bases between. In DNA, the CDR3 is TGTGCCAGCAGCCCCTCGGGCAGAGTGGACGAGCAGTACTTC. This translates into CASSPSGRVDEQYF. The full variable domain, with the rest looked up from reference TRBV11-2 and TRBJ2-7, is EAGVAQSPRYKIIEKRQSVAFWCNPISGHATLYWYQQILGQGPKLLIQFQNNGVVDDSQLPKDRFSAERLKGVDSTLKIQPAKLEDSAVYLCASSPSGRVDEQYFGPGTRLTVT.

Note on this clonotype: A much more abundant neighbour one base away suggests this may be a read error. In DNA form, the CDR3 reads TGCGCCAGCAGCCCGGCCCCACAGGGACCCGGGGAGCTGTTTTTT. Encoded protein: CASSPAPQGPGELFF. The chain uses TRBV5-1 and TRBJ2-2; the D gene is possibly TRBD1 (6 bases). CDR3 length: 15 amino acids. The ends were cut back, 4 bases at V and 6 bases at J, with 16 bases in the middle. Germline CDR1 is SGHRS and CDR2 is YFSETQ. The whole variable domain, remainder taken from reference TRBV5-1 and TRBJ2-2, is KAGVTQTPRYLIKTRGQQVTLSCSPISGHRSVSWYQQTPGQGLQFLFEYFSETQRNKGNFPGRFSGRQFSNSRSEMNVSTLELGDSALYLCASSPAPQGPGELFFGEGSRLTVL.

The genes are TRBV27 and TRBJ1-2; maybe TRBD1 (6 bases). Germline V gene lookup returns CDR1 MNHEY and CDR2 SMNVEV (reference sequence). CDR3 size: 13 residues. V dropped 5 bases and J dropped 6 bases, with 13 bases sitting between them. Here the CDR3 DNA reads TGTGCCAGCAGTCTAGGGGCAGGGGATGGCTACACCTTC. Translated, it gives CASSLGAGDGYTF.

This clonotype was recorded a few times. The chain links TRBV6-1 to TRBJ1-2; 8 bases are shared with TRBD1. The junction had 16 bases not matched to a gene; V was cut back by 6 bases and J by 4 bases. CDR3 size: 17 residues. CDR1 is MNHNS, CDR2 SASEGT, per germline. The CDR3 DNA is TGTGCCAGCAGCCCTCCCTCCCAGGGGGCGCATCGCTATGGCTACACCTTC. This codes for CASSPPSQGAHRYGYTF.

This clonotype was counted at least ten times. This chain uses TRBV2 with TRBJ2-7; 7 nucleotides agree with TRBD1. CDR3 length: 19 amino acids. CDR1 and CDR2 (germline): SNHLY, FYNNEI. V dropped 0 bases and J dropped 4; count of bases not matched to a gene: 18. DNA of the CDR3: TGTGCCAGCAGTGAAGCTCTATCTTCCGGACAGGACATTCCTTACGAGCAGTACTTC. It translates to CASSEALSSGQDIPYEQYF.

Details on this clonotype: It may be a read error: a sequence one base away is much more abundant. The chain has TRBV6-1 and TRBJ2-5; 11 bases align to TRBD2. Germline V gene lookup returns CDR1 MNHNS and CDR2 SASEGT. Unmatched junction bases numbered 12, after V lost 10 bases and J lost 5 bases. The CDR3 has 15 amino acids. CDR3 nucleotides: TGTGCCAACAGCATAGCGGGAGGGCCTGATGAGACCCAGTACTTC. It translates to CANSIAGGPDETQYF.

This clonotype occurred a few times. The rearrangement uses TRBV27 and TRBJ2-1; TRBD2 matches at 7 bases. Germline V CDR1 and CDR2: MNHEY, SMNVEV (reference sequence). The CDR3 loop spans 15 amino acids. V lost 5 bases and J lost 2; bases outside the gene matches: 6. The chain's CDR3 is CASSPTRGAYNEQFF. The CDR3 nucleotides are TGTGCCAGCAGTCCAACCCGGGGGGCCTACAATGAGCAGTTCTTC.

This clonotype has a handful of counts. The chain links TRBV19 to TRBJ2-7; 10 positions agree with TRBD2. The CDR3 consists of 14 residues. Per the germline V gene, CDR1 is LNHDA and CDR2 is SQIVND (reference sequence). The J segment lost 7 bases and the V segment lost 8 bases, leaving 11 bases of the junction unmatched. The CDR3 DNA sequence: TGTGCCAGTGACAGCGGGAGGGGCCCAGGAGAGCAGTACTTC. It translates to CASDSGRGPGEQYF.

The CDR3: CASSTTGLHKAFF. The CDR3 DNA sequence: TGTGCCAGCAGTACAACAGGCCTACACAAAGCTTTCTTT. The chain couples TRBV6-1 to TRBJ1-1; D is perhaps TRBD1 (5 bases). The V gene lost 5 bases and the J gene lost 9 bases, with 16 bases spanning the gap. In germline, CDR1 is MNHNS, CDR2 SASEGT. The CDR3 contains 13 residues.